This T cell receptor beta chain comes out of a study of T cells in Graves' hyperthyroidism and ophthalmopathy. The V gene's germline CDR1 is LGHDT and CDR2 YNNKEL (reference sequence). Counting both end residues, the CDR3 totals 12 amino acids. What was amplified from RNA transcripts were TCR beta CDR3 regions. Initially, a first-round RT-PCR of the TCR CDR3 employed the HTBI primer set. TCRdb fed the multiplex PCR reads into MiXCR, producing one record per CDR3 protein. The sample has around 450,000 distinct CDR3 sequences; approximately 15% are singletons. As for this clonotype: Because the CDR3 is missing its conserved closing phenylalanine or tryptophan, this is likely a read error. The DNA is left out, because the CDR3 cannot be placed on it with certainty; the CDR3 is given as TCRdb lists it.

Graves' hyperthyroidism was deemed stable absent ophthalmopathy progression within 18 months. Newly diagnosed patients aged 18 to 65 had hyperthyroidism of under 2 months' duration. The diagnoses drew upon clinical symptoms, serum thyroxine and TRAb, thyroid ultrasound and orbital computed tomography. The chain is built from TRBV3-1 and TRBJ1-2; TRBD1 is taken as the D call from the table, unchecked against the DNA. The sequenced sample was blood. This TCR derives from a woman under 30 with Graves' hyperthyroidism. The CDR3 sequence: CASSQEDDRVTL.